This record concerns one T cell receptor (beta chain) sequence. This sample was taken from a study of blood T cell repertoires in COVID-19. Turning to the study itself: T cells, B-cell-depleted T cells, or PBMCs supplied cDNA or gDNA.

The data were produced by immunoSEQ multiplex PCR, yet TCRdb's version contains in-frame clones alone and is incomplete. The table lists hundreds of thousands of clones, 89% of them singletons. The sample consisted of peripheral blood. This TCR derives from a man aged 35-49 years with acute or convalescent COVID-19.

CDR3 in amino acids: CASSQSGTRGETQYF. CDR3 nucleotides: TGTGCCAGCAGCCAGAGCGGGACTAGAGGAGAGACCCAGTACTTC. The chain joins TRBV3-1 (or the pseudogene TRBV3-2) to TRBJ2-5; TRBD2 agrees at 8 bases. The CDR3 covers 15 residues. Unmatched junction bases numbered 7, after V lost 3 bases and J lost 4 bases. The germline V gene encodes CDR1 LGHDT and CDR2 YNNKEL (reference sequence).